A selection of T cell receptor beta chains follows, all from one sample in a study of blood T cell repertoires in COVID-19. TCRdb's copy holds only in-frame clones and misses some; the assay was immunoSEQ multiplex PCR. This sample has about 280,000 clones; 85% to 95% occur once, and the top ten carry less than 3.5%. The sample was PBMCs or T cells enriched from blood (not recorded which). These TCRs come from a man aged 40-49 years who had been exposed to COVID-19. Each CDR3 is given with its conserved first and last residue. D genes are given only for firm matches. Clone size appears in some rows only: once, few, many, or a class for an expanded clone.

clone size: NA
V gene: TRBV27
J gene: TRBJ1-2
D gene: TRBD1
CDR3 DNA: TGTGCCAGCAGTAAACAGGGGATATTGTATGGCTACACCTTC
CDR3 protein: CASSKQGILYGYTF

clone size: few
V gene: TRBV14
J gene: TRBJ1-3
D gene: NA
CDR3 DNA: TGTGCCAGCAGCCAACAGGGAGGAAACACCATATATTTT
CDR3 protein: CASSQQGGNTIYF

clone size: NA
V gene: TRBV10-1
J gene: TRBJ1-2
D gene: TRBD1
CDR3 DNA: TGCGCCAGCAGTCAGGGGGTCTATGGCTACACCTTC
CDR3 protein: CASSQGVYGYTF

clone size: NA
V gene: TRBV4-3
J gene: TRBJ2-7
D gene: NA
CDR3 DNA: TGCGCCAGCAGCCAAGAGAGAACGGGAACCTACGAGCAGTACTTC
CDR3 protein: CASSQERTGTYEQYF

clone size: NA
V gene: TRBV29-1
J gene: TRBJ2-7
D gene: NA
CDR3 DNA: TGCAGCTCTAGACAGGGTAGCGGCGAGCAGTACTTC
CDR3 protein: CSSRQGSGEQYF

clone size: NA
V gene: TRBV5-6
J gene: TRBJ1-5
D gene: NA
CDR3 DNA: TGTGCCAGCAGCTTGGGACTTAGCAATCAGCCCCAGCATTTT
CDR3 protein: CASSLGLSNQPQHF

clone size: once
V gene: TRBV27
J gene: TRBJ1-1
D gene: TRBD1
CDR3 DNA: TGTGCCAGCAGTCCGCGACAGGGAATGAACACTGAAGCTTTCTTT
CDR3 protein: CASSPRQGMNTEAFF

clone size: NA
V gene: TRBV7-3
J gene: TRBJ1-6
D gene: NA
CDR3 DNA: TGTGCCAGCTCCTCGGGGTCGGGGAGTTCACCCCTCCACTTT
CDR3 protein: CASSSGSGSSPLHF

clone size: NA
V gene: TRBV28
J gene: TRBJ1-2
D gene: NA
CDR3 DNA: TGTGCCAGCAGATCGACTTTAGGCTACACCTTC
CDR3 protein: CASRSTLGYTF

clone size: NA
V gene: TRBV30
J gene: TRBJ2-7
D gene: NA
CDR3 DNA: TGTGCCTGGAGCCGCCCAGCGGTAGCCTACGAGCAGTACTTC
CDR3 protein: CAWSRPAVAYEQYF

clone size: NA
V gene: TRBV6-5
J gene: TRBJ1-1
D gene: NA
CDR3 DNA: TGTGCCAGCAGGAAACGGCGGGGCTTGAACACTGAAGCTTTCTTT
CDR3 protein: CASRKRRGLNTEAFF

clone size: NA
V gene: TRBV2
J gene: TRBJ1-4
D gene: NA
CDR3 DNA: TGTGCCAGCAGCCAAGGGGGTGAAAAACTGTTTTTT
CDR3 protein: CASSQGGEKLFF

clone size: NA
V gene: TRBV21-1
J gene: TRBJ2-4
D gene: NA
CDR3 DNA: TGTGCCAGCAGCGCGCCTACGGCTCGGGAGAGTATAGACATTCAGTACTTC
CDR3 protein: CASSAPTARESIDIQYF

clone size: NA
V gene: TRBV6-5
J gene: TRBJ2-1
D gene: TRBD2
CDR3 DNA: TGTGCCAGCAGTTACTCTGCGGGAGGGCCTAATGAGCAGTTCTTC
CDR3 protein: CASSYSAGGPNEQFF

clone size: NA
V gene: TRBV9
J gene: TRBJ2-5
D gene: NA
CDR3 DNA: TGTGCCAGCAGCGTGGGGGCCAGGGGTGAGACCCAGTACTTC
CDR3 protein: CASSVGARGETQYF

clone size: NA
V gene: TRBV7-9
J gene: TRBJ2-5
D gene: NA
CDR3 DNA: TGTGCCAGCAGCTTACCGGGACTGGACCAAGAGACCCAGTACTTC
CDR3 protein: CASSLPGLDQETQYF

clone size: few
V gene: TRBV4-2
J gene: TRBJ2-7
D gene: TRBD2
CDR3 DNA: TGTGCCAGCAGCCAAGCCTTAGGTAGCGGGACCTACGAGCAGTACTTC
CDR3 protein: CASSQALGSGTYEQYF

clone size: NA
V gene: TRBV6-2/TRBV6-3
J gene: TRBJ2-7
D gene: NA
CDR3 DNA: TGTGCCAGCAGTTTGGTAGGGGACTACGAGCAGTACTTC
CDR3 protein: CASSLVGDYEQYF

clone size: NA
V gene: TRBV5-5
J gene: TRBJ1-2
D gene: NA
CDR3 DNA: TGTGCCAGCAGCTTGGCCGTCAGGGGCGGGTATGGCTACACCTTC
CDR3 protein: CASSLAVRGGYGYTF